The TCR beta chain described here comes from a study of cytomegalovirus exposure and HLA in healthy donors. Study summary: In a previous analysis, around 110 million unique TCR beta sequences were found from 150 million to 200 million T cells.

13 Jbeta primers and 60 Vbeta primers were used for the PCR. Assay used: immunoSEQ multiplex PCR; TCRdb lists only in-frame clones, some missing. The sample yields more than 110,000 clones, 60% to 80% seen once. The CDR3 totals 13 residues, both ends included. Per germline, CDR1 MNHNS and CDR2 SASEGT. This clone was counted only a few times. The CDR3 does not close with the conserved phenylalanine or tryptophan, likely indicating a read error. Because the CDR3's place on the DNA is in doubt, the DNA is left out and the CDR3 is given as listed by TCRdb. The V gene is TRBV6-1, the J gene TRBJ1-2; the DNA was not used to check the table's D call, TRBD1. The origin of this receptor is a man between 18 and 35 years old in good health and CMV-seronegative. Source material: PBMCs. CDR3 sequence: CASSEAGQGTVSS.